This T cell receptor (beta chain) was captured by sequencing in a study of OX40 agonist ivuxolimab in advanced cancers. The CDR3 loop spans 14 amino acids. The ends lost 5 bases at V and 6 bases at J; junction bases unmatched: 6. The germline V gene has CDR1 SGHTA and CDR2 FQGTGA. Remarks on this clone: Its antigen remains unknown.

Whole-study results and caveats: The authors also found low normalized T-cell clonal expansion in some nonresponders. At 0.1 to 3.0 mg/kg, clonal expansion of CD4+ and CD8+ blood T cells had occurred by week 6.

Method: immunoSEQ multiplex PCR; TCRdb's copy keeps in-frame clones and lacks some. The sample includes 35,000 to 40,000 clones, over 80% of them seen just once. This clonotype originated in an adult with an advanced solid tumor such as melanoma, head and neck, liver or kidney cancer. The sample was CD4+ or CD8+ T cells sorted from blood, taken in a trial of the OX40 agonist ivuxolimab. The V call is TRBV7-3, the J call TRBJ1-2; 10 bases are a match to TRBD1. The CDR3 sequence: CASSLFGTGDGYTF. DNA of the CDR3: TGTGCCAGCAGCCTATTCGGGACAGGGGATGGCTACACCTTC. Drawing the rest from reference TRBV7-3 and TRBJ1-2, the complete variable domain is GAGVSQTPSNKVTEKGKYVELRCDPISGHTALYWYRQSLGQGPEFLIYFQGTGAADDSGLPNDRFFAVRPEGSVSTLKIQRTERGDSAVYLCASSLFGTGDGYTFGSGTRLTVV.